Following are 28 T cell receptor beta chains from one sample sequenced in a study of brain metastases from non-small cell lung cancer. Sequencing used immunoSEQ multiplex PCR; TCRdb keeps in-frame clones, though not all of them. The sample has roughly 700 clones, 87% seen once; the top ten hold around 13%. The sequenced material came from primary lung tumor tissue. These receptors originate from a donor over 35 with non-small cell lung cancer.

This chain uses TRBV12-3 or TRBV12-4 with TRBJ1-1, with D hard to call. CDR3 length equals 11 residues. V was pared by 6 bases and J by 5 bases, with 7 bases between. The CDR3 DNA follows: TGTGCCAGCAGCCGGGGTACTGAAGCTTTCTTT. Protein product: CASSRGTEAFF.

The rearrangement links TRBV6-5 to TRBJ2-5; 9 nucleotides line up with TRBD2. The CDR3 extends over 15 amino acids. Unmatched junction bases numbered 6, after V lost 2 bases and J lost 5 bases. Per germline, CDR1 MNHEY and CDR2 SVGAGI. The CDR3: CASSYGAGGEETQYF. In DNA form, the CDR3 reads TGTGCCAGCAGTTACGGGGCGGGAGGGGAGGAGACCCAGTACTTC.

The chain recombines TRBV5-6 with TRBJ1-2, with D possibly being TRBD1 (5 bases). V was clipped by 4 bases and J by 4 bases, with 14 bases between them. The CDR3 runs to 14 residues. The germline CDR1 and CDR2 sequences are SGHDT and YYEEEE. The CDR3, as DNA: TGTGCCAGCAGCATAAGACAGAGGACCTATGGCTACACCTTC. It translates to CASSIRQRTYGYTF. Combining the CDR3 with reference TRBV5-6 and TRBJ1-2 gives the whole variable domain DAGVTQSPTHLIKTRGQQVTLRCSPKSGHDTVSWYQQALGQGPQFIFQYYEEEERQRGNFPDRFSGHQFPNYSSELNVNALLLGDSALYLCASSIRQRTYGYTFGSGTRLTVV.

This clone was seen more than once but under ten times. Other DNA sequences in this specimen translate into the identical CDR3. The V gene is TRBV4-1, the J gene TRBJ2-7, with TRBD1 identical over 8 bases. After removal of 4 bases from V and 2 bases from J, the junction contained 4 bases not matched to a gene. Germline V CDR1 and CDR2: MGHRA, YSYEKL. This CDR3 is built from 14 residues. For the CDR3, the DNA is TGCGCCAGCAGCCTTCGGACAGGGCCCTACGAGCAGTACTTC. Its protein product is CASSLRTGPYEQYF.

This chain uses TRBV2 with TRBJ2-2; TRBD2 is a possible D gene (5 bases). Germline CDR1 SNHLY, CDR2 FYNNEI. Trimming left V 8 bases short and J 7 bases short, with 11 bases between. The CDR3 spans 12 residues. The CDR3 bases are TGTGCCAGCCGTACGGGGAGCGGGGAGCTGTTTTTT. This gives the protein CASRTGSGELFF.

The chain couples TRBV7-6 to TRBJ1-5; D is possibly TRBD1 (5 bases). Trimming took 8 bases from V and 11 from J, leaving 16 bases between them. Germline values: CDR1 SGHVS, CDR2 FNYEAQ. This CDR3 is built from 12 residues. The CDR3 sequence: CASRDLRGAQHF. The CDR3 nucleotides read TGTGCCAGCCGGGACCTTAGAGGGGCCCAGCATTTT.

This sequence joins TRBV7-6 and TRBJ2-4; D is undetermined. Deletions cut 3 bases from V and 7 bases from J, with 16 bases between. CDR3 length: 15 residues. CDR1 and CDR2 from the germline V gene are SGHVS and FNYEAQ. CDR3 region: CASSLGGVGNNIQYF. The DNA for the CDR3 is TGTGCCAGCAGCTTGGGCGGAGTAGGGAATAACATTCAGTACTTC.

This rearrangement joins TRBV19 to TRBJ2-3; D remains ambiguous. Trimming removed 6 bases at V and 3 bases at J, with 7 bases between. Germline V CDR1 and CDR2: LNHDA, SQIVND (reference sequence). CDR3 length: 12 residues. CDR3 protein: CASRMGTDTQYF. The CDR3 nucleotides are TGTGCCAGTAGGATGGGGACAGATACGCAGTATTTT.

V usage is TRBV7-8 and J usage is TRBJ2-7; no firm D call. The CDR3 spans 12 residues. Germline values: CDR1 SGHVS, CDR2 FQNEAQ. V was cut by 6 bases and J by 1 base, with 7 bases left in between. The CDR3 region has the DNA TGTGCCAGCAGTTTTAATTCCTACGAGCAGTACTTC. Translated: CASSFNSYEQYF.

The CDR3 bases are TGTGCCAGCAGCTTAGTTCAGAACACTGAAGCTTTCTTT. This translates into CASSLVQNTEAFF. The V gene is TRBV7-9, the J gene TRBJ1-1; D is ambiguous. V was cut by 1 base and J by 1 base, with 4 bases left in between. Germline V lookup: CDR1 SEHNR, CDR2 FQNEAQ (reference sequence). The CDR3 is 13 residues long.

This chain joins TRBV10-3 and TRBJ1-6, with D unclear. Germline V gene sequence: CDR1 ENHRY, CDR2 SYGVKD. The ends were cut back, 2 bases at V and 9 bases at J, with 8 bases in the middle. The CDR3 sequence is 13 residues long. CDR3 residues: CAISEGPFSPLHF. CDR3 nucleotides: TGTGCCATCAGTGAGGGGCCCTTTTCACCCCTCCACTTT.

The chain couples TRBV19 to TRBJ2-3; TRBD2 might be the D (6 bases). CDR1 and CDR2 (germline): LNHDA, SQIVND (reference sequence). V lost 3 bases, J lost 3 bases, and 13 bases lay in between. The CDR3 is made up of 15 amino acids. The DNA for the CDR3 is TGTGCCAGTAGTATTATGGGACTGGGGACAGATACGCAGTATTTT. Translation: CASSIMGLGTDTQYF.

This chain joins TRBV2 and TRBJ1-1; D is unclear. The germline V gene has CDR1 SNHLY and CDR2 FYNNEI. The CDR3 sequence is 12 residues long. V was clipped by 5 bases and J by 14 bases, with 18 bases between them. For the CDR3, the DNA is TGTGCCAGCAGTCCCGACCGAGCCGGAGGCTTCTTT. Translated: CASSPDRAGGFF.

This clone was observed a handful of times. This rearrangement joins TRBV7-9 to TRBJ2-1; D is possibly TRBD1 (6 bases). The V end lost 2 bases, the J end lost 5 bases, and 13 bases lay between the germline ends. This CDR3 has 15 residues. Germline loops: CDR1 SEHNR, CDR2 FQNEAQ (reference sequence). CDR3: CASSLISGVDNEQFF. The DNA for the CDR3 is TGTGCCAGCAGCTTAATCTCAGGGGTGGACAATGAGCAGTTCTTC. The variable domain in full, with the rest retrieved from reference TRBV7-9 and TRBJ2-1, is DTGVSQNPRHKITKRGQNVTFRCDPISEHNRLYWYRQTLGQGPEFLTYFQNEAQLEKSRLLSDRFSAERPKGSFSTLEIQRTEQGDSAMYLCASSLISGVDNEQFFGPGTRLTVL.

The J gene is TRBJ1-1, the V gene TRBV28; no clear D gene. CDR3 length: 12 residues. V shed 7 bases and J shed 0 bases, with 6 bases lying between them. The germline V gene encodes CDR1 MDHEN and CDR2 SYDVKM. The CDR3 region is CASKGLNTEAFF. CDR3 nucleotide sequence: TGTGCCAGCAAAGGTTTGAACACTGAAGCTTTCTTT. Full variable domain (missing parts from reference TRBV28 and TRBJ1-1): DVKVTQSSRYLVKRTGEKVFLECVQDMDHENMFWYRQDPGLGLRLIYFSYDVKMKEKGDIPEGYSVSREKKERFSLILESASTNQTSMYLCASKGLNTEAFFGQGTRLTVV.

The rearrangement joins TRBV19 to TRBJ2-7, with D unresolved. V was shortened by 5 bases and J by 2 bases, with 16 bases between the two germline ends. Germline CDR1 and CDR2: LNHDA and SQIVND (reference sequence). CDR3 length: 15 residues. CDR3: CASSSLEGFAYEQYF. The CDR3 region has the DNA TGTGCCAGTAGTTCGCTTGAAGGGTTCGCCTACGAGCAGTACTTC.

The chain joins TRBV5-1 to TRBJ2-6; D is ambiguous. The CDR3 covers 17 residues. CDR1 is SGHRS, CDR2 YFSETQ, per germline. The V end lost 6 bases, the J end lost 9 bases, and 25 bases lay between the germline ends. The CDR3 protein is CASNRRRFTKSGNVLTF. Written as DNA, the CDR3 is TGCGCCAGCAATAGAAGACGGTTCACAAAGTCGGGCAACGTCCTGACTTTC.

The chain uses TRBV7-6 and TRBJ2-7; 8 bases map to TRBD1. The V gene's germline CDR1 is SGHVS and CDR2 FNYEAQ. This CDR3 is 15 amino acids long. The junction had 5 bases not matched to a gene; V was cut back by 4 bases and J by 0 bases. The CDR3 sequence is CASSSGTGPSYEQYF. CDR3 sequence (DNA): TGTGCCAGCAGCTCCGGGACAGGACCCTCCTACGAGCAGTACTTC.

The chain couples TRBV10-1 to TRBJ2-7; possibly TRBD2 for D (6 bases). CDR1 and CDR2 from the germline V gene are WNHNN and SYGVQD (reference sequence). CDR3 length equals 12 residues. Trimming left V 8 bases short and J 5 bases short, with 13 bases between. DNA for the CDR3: TGCGCCAGCGGGGGGACGCCGGACGAGCAGTACTTC. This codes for CASGGTPDEQYF.

CDR3 amino acids: CASSLTASYEQYF. In DNA, the CDR3 is TGTGCCAGCAGTTTAACAGCTAGCTACGAGCAGTACTTC. The V and J genes are TRBV27 and TRBJ2-7; D remains unclear. Trimming removed 2 bases from V and 3 bases from J, with 8 bases in between. The length of the CDR3 is 13 residues. Germline values: CDR1 MNHEY, CDR2 SMNVEV (reference sequence).

The CDR3 loop reads CASSPHLGTNEKLFF. CDR3 in DNA: TGTGCCAGCTCACCACATTTGGGAACTAATGAAAAACTGTTTTTT. The genes are TRBV18 and TRBJ1-4; the D is unclear. Germline V gene lookup returns CDR1 KGHSH and CDR2 LQKENI. Trimming left V 1 base short and J 1 base short, with 7 bases between. The CDR3 covers 15 residues.

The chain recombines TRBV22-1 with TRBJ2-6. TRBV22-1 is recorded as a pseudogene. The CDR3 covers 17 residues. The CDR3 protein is CPGRQAGEQSRANVLTF. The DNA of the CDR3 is TGTCCTGGGAGACAAGCCGGCGAACAAAGTCGGGCCAACGTCCTGACTTTC.

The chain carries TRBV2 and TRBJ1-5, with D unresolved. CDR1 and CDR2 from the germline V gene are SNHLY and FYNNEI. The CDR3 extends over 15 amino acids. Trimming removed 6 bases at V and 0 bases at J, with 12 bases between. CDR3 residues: CASRPQVLSNQPQHF. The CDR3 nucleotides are TGTGCCAGCAGGCCCCAGGTACTTAGCAATCAGCCCCAGCATTTT.

CDR3 amino acids: CASSPDWNTEAFF. In DNA form, the CDR3 reads TGTGCCAGCAGCCCGGACTGGAACACTGAAGCTTTCTTT. The chain recombines TRBV7-9 with TRBJ1-1, with D uncertain. The CDR3 loop spans 13 amino acids. Germline V gene lookup returns CDR1 SEHNR and CDR2 FQNEAQ (reference sequence). Trimming left V 5 bases short and J 1 base short, with 8 bases between.

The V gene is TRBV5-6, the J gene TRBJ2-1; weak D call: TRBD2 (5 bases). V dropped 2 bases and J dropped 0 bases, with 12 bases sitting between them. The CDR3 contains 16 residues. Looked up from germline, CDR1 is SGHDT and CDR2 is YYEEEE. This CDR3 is CASSFLGESSYNEQFF. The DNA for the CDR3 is TGTGCCAGCAGCTTCCTCGGGGAGAGCTCCTACAATGAGCAGTTCTTC.

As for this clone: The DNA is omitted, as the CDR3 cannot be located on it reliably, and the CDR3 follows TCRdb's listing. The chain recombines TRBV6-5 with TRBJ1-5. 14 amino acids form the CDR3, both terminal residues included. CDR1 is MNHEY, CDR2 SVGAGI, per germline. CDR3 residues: CASILGGESQPQHF.

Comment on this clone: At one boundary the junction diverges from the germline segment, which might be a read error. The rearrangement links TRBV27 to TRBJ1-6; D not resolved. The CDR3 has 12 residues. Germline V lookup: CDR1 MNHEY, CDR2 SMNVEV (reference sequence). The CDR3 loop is CTSSFPHSPLHF. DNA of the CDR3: TGTACCAGCAGTTTCCCCCATTCACCCCTCCACTTT.

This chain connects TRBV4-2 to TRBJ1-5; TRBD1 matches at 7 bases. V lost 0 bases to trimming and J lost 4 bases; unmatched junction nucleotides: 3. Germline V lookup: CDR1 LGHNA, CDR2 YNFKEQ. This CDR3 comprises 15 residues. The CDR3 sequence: CASSQDGTVNQPQHF. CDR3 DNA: TGTGCCAGCAGCCAAGATGGGACAGTAAATCAGCCCCAGCATTTT.